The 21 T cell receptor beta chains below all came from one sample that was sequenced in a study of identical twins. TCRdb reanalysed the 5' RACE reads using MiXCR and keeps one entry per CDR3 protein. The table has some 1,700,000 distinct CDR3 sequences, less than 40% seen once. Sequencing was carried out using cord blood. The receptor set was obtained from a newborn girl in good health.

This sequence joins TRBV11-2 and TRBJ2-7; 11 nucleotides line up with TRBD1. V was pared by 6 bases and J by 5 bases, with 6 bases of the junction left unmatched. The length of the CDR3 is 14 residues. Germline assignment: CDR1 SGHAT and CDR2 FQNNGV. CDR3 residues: CASSPGQGEHEQYF. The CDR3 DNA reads TGTGCCAGCAGTCCGGGACAGGGGGAACACGAGCAGTACTTC.

As DNA, the CDR3 is TGCGCCAGCAGTGGGGACAGGGGGTTCGAGCAGTACTTC. Its translation is CASSGDRGFEQYF. This chain links TRBV10-2 with TRBJ2-7; 11 bases fit TRBD1. Germline-derived CDR1 and CDR2 are WSHSY and SAAADI. This CDR3 has 13 residues. Trimming took 4 bases from V and 6 from J; bases not matched to a gene: 2.

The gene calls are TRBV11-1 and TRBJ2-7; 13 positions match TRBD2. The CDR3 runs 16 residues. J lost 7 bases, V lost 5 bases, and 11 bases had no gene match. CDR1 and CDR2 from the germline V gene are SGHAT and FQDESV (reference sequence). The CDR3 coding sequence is TGTGCCAGCAGCCCCGGGACTAGCGGGGTTAACAATGAGCAGTACTTC. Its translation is CASSPGTSGVNNEQYF. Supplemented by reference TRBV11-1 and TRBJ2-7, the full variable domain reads EAEVAQSPRYKITEKSQAVAFWCDPISGHATLYWYRQILGQGPELLVQFQDESVVDDSQLPKDRFSAERLKGVDSTLKIQPAELGDSAMYLCASSPGTSGVNNEQYFGPGTRLTVT.

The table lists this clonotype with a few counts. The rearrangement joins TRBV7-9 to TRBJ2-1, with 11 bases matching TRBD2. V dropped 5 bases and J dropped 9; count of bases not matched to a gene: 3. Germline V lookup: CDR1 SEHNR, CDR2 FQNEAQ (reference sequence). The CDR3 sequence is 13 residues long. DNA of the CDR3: TGTGCCAGCAGCCACACTAGCGGGAGTGAGCAGTTCTTC. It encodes CASSHTSGSEQFF.

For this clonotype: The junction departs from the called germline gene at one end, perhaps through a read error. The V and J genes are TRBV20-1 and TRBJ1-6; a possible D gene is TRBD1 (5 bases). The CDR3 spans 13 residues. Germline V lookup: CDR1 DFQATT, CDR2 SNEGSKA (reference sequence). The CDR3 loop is CSARRQPNSSLHF. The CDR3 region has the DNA TGCAGTGCTAGGAGACAGCCCAATTCATCCCTCCACTTT.

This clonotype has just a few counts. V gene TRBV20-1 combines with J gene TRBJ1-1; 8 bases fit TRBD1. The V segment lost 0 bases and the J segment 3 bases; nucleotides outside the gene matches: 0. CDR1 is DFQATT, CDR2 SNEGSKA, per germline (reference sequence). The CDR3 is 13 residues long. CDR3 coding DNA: TGCAGTGCTAGAGAGACAGGGGACACTGAAGCTTTCTTT. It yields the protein CSARETGDTEAFF.

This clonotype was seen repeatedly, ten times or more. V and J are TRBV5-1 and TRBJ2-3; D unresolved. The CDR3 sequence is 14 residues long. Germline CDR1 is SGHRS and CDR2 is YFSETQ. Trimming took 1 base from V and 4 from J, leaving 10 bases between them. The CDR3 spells CASSLQQVPDTQYF. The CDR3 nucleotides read TGCGCCAGCAGCTTGCAGCAAGTACCAGATACGCAGTATTTT.

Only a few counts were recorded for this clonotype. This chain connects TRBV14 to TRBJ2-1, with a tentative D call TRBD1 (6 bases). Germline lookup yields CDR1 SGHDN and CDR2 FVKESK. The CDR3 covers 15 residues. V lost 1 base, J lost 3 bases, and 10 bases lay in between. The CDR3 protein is CASSQGGRIYNEQFF. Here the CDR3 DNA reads TGTGCCAGCAGCCAAGGGGGGCGAATCTACAATGAGCAGTTCTTC.

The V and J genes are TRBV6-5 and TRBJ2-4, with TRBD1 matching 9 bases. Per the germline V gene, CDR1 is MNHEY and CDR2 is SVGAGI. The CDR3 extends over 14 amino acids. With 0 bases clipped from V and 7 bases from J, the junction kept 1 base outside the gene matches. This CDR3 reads CASSYSGTGNIQYF. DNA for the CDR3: TGTGCCAGCAGTTACTCCGGGACAGGGAACATTCAGTACTTC.

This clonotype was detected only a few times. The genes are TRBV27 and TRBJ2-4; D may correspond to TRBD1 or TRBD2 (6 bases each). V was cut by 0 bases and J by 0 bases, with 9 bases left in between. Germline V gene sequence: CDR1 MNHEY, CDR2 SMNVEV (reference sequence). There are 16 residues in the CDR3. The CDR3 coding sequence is TGTGCCAGCAGTTTATCTCGGGGGCCAGCCAAAAACATTCAGTACTTC. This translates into CASSLSRGPAKNIQYF.

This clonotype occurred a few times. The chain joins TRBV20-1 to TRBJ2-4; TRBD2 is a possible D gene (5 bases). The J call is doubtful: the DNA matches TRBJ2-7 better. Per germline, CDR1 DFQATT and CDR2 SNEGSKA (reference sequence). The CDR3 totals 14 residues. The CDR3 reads CSAERGSIIDEQYF. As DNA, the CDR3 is TGCAGTGCGGAAAGAGGGTCTATCATCGACGAGCAGTACTTC.

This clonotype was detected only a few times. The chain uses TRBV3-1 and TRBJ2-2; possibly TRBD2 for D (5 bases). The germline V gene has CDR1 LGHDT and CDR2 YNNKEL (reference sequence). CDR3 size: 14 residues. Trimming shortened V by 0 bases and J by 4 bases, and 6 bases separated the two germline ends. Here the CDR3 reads CASSQELGTGELFF. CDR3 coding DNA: TGTGCCAGCAGCCAAGAACTAGGCACCGGGGAGCTGTTTTTT.

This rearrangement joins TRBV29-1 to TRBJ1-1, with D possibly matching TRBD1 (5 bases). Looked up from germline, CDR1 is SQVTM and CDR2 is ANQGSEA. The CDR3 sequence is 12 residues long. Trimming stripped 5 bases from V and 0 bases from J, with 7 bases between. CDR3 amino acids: CSVRGVNTEAFF. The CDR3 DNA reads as TGCAGCGTTAGAGGGGTGAACACTGAAGCTTTCTTT.

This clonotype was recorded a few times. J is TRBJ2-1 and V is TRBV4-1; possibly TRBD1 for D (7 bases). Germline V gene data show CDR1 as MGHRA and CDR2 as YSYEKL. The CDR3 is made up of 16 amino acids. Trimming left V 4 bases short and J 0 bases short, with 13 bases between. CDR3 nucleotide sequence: TGCGCCAGCAGCCCAAGGGGGCGGGACTCCTACAATGAGCAGTTCTTC. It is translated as CASSPRGRDSYNEQFF.

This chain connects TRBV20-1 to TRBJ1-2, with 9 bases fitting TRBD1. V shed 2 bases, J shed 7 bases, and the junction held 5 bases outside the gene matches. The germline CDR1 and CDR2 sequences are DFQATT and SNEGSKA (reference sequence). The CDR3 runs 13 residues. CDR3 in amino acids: CSARRQGVGGYTF. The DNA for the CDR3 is TGCAGTGCTAGAAGACAGGGGGTAGGTGGCTACACCTTC.

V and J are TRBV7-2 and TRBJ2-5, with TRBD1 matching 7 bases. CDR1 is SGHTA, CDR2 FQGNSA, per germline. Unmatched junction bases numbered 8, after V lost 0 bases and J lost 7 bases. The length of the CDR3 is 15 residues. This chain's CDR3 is CASSLARRTGGTQYF. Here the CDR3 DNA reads TGTGCCAGCAGCTTAGCGCGGAGGACAGGCGGGACCCAGTACTTC.

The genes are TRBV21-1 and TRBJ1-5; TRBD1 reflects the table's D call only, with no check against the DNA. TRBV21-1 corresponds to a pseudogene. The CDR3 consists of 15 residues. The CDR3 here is CASSKAGQGNQPQHF. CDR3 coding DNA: TGTGCCAGCAGCAAAGCGGGACAGGGCAATCAGCCCCAGCATTTT.

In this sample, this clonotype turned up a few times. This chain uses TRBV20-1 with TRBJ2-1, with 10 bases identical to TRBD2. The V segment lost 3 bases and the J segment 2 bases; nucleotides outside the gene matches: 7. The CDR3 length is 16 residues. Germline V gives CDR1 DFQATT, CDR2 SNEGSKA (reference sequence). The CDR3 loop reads CSASKGLAWAYNEQFF. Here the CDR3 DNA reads TGCAGTGCTAGTAAGGGACTAGCGTGGGCCTACAATGAGCAGTTCTTC.

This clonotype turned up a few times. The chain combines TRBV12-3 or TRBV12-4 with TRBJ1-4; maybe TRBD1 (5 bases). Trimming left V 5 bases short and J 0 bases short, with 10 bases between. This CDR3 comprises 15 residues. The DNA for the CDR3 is TGTGCCAGCAGTGGTAGACAGACAACTAATGAAAAACTGTTTTTT. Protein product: CASSGRQTTNEKLFF.

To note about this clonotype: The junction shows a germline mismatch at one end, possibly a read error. The CDR3 region is CARSLLQLGPRETQYF. As DNA, the CDR3 is TGTGCCCGCAGTTTACTCCAACTCGGGCCGCGGGAGACCCAGTACTTC. The J gene is TRBJ2-5, the V gene TRBV28; D gene ambiguous. CDR1 and CDR2 from the germline V gene are MDHEN and SYDVKM. The length of the CDR3 is 16 residues.

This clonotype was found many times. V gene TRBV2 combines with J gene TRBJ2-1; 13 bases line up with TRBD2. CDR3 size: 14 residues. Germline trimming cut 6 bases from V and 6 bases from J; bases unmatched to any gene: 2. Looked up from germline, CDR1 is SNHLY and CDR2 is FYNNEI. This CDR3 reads CASSRLAGGNEQFF. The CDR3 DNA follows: TGTGCCAGCAGCCGACTAGCGGGAGGCAATGAGCAGTTCTTC. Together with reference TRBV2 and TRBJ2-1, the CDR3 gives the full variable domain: EPEVTQTPSHQVTQMGQEVILRCVPISNHLYFYWYRQILGQKVEFLVSFYNNEISEKSEIFDDQFSVERPDGSNFTLKIRSTKLEDSAMYFCASSRLAGGNEQFFGPGTRLTVL.